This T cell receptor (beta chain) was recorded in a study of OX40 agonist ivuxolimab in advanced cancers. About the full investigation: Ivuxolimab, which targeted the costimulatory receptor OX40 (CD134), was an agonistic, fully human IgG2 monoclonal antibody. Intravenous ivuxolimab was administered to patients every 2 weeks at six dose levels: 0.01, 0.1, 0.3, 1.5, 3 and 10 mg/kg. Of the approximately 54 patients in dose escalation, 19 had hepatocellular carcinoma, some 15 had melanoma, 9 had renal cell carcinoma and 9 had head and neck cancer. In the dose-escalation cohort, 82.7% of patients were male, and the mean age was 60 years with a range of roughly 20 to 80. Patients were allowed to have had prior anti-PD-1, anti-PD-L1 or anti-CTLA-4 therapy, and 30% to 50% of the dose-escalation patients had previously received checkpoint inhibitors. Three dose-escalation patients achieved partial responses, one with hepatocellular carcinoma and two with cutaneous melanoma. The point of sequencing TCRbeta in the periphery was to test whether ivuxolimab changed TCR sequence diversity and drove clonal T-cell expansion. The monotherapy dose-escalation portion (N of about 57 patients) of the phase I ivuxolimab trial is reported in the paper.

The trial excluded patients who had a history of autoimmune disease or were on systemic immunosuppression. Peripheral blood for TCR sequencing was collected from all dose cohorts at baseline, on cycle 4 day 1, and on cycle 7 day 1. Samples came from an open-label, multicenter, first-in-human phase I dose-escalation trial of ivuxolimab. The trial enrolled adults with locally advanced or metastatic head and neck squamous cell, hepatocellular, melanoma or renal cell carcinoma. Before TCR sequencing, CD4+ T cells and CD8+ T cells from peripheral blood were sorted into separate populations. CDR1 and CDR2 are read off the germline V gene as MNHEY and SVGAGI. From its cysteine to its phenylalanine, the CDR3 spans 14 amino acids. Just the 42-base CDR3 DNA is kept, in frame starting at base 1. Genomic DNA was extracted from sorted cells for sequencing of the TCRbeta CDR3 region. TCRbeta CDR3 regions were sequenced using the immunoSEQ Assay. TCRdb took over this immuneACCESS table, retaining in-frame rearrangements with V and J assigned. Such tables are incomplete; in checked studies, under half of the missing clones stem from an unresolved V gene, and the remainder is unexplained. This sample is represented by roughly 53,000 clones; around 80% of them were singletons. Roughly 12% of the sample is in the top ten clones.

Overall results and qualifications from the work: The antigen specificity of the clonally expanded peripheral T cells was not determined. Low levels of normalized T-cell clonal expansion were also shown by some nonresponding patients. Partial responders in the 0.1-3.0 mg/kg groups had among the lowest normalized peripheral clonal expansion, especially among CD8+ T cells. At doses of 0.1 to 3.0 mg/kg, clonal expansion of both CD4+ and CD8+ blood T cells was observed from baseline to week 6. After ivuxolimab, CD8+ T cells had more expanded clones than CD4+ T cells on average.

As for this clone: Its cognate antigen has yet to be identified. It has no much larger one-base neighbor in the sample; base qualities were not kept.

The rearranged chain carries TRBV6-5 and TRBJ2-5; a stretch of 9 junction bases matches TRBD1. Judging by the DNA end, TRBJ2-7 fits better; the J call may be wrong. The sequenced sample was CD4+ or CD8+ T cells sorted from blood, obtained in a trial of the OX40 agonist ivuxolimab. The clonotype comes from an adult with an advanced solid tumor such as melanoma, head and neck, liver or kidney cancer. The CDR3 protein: CASSPGQGKGEQYF. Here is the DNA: TGTGCCAGCAGCCCAGGACAGGGGAAAGGCGAGCAGTACTTC.